Sequencing of this T cell receptor beta chain was carried out in a study of T cell responses to AZD1222 COVID-19 vaccine. The protocol was immunoSEQ multiplex PCR, while the TCRdb copy is restricted to in-frame clones and leaves out a portion. Of 90,000 to 120,000 clones in the sample, about nine tenths were seen once. Concerning this clone: Its antigen is as yet unknown.

CDR1 is SGHDN and CDR2 is FVKESK in the germline V gene. The CDR3 has 18 amino acids. V lost 4 bases and J 4 bases, leaving 25 bases between the germline ends. Regarding the study as a whole: Spike-specific TCR breadth rose after two AZD1222 doses, and depth rose as well. A reported finding is that nearly half of spike-specific TCRs target unmutated variant regions. A mostly white British donor set with more females was recruited, and clonal diversity was possibly underestimated.

V and J are TRBV14 and TRBJ1-2; D ambiguous. This TCR was recovered from an adult in good health. The source material was peripheral blood, sampled on day 0 of AZD1222 vaccination. The CDR3 spells CASSRGSGRPPLLYGYTF. CDR3 nucleotide sequence: TGTGCCAGCAGCCGGGGATCGGGCCGGCCTCCTCTTCTCTATGGCTACACCTTC.